One and the same sample provided the 15 T cell receptor beta chains below, sequenced in a study of blood T cells in healthy people across ages. Primers used in a second PCR of roughly 6 to 11 cycles were a sample-barcoded 5' primer and a J-beta primer mix. TCRdb re-analysed the 5' RACE reads in MiXCR, keeping a single row per CDR3 protein. Counted here are approximately 1.5 million distinct CDR3 sequences, around 40% occurring once; the ten biggest clones make up approximately 4%. Sequenced: blood. The source of these receptors is a woman between 18 and 29 years old in good health.

The chain links TRBV6-1 to TRBJ1-2, with D hard to call. Germline assignment: CDR1 MNHNS and CDR2 SASEGT. V lost 1 base and J 3 bases, leaving 6 bases between the germline ends. The CDR3 loop spans 13 amino acids. CDR3 sequence (DNA): TGTGCCAGCAGTGAAGACGGCCACTATGGCTACACCTTC. This translates into CASSEDGHYGYTF.

This clonotype was observed once. The chain couples TRBV10-2 to TRBJ2-7; D unresolved. Trimming cost V 0 bases and J 3 bases, with 9 bases left between them. This CDR3 has 14 residues. CDR1 is WSHSY and CDR2 is SAAADI in the germline V gene. The CDR3 spells CASSESGPNYEQYF. Written as DNA, the CDR3 is TGCGCCAGCAGTGAGTCTGGGCCGAACTACGAGCAGTACTTC.

The V gene is TRBV2, the J gene TRBJ1-1, with a tentative D call TRBD1 (5 bases). The germline V gene encodes CDR1 SNHLY and CDR2 FYNNEI. The CDR3 sequence is 14 residues long. Trimming removed 3 bases at V and 3 bases at J, with 11 bases between. CDR3: CASSDQGGDTEAFF. CDR3 DNA: TGTGCCAGCAGTGATCAGGGTGGGGACACTGAAGCTTTCTTT.

This sequence joins TRBV29-1 and TRBJ2-7; no clear D. Germline V gene data show CDR1 as SQVTM and CDR2 as ANQGSEA. The CDR3 extends over 12 amino acids. Trimming cost V 5 bases and J 7 bases, with 15 bases left between them. CDR3 amino acids: CSVQTYYNEQYF. The CDR3 bases are TGCAGCGTTCAAACATACTACAATGAGCAGTACTTC.

This clonotype was detected only a few times. The rearrangement links TRBV12-3 or TRBV12-4 to TRBJ1-6; maybe TRBD1 (6 bases). V dropped 6 bases and J dropped 6 bases, with 12 bases sitting between them. The CDR3 has 14 amino acids. CDR3 coding DNA: TGTGCCAGCAGCCAGCCGGACAGTAATTCACCCCTCCACTTT. Amino acid sequence: CASSQPDSNSPLHF.

This clonotype was seen repeatedly, ten times or more. This chain uses TRBV29-1 with TRBJ2-3; TRBD1 might be the D (5 bases). The CDR3 consists of 14 residues. Germline loops: CDR1 SQVTM, CDR2 ANQGSEA. The germline V and J ends were trimmed by 5 bases and 0 bases, with 12 bases remaining between them. CDR3 loop: CSVSQGTSTDTQYF. CDR3 sequence (DNA): TGCAGCGTTAGTCAGGGAACTAGCACAGATACGCAGTATTTT.

This chain uses TRBV9 with TRBJ1-2; no definite D call. From germline, CDR1 is SGDLS and CDR2 YYNGEE. The CDR3 is made up of 13 amino acids. Trimming pared 0 bases from V and 7 bases from J, leaving 10 bases between. CDR3 region: CASSVAVASGYTF. CDR3 sequence (DNA): TGTGCCAGCAGCGTAGCGGTAGCGAGTGGCTACACCTTC.

This clonotype has more than one count but fewer than ten. The CDR3 DNA reads as TGTGCCAGCCTGGAACCCCGAGGAAGCGGAGGCACAGATACGCAGTATTTT. The encoded protein is CASLEPRGSGGTDTQYF. The J gene is TRBJ2-3, the V gene TRBV6-1, with D maybe TRBD2 (5 bases). Germline-derived CDR1 and CDR2 are MNHNS and SASEGT. This CDR3 has 17 residues. The germline V and J ends were trimmed by 8 bases and 1 base, with 22 bases remaining between them.

The V and J genes are TRBV29-1 and TRBJ2-4, with D perhaps TRBD2 (7 bases). CDR1 and CDR2 (germline): SQVTM, ANQGSEA. This CDR3 is 13 amino acids long. Trimming shortened V by 0 bases and J by 12 bases, and 15 bases separated the two germline ends. The CDR3 spells CSVEDLRGRAQYF. CDR3 nucleotide sequence: TGCAGCGTTGAAGATCTTAGGGGGAGGGCTCAGTACTTC. Using reference TRBV29-1 and TRBJ2-4 for the parts outside the CDR3, the full variable domain is SAVISQKPSRDICQRGTSLTIQCQVDSQVTMMFWYRQQPGQSLTLIATANQGSEATYESGFVIDKFPISRPNLTFSTLTVSNMSPEDSSIYLCSVEDLRGRAQYFGAGTRLSVL.

The V gene is TRBV10-3, the J gene TRBJ2-5; D is perhaps TRBD1 (6 bases). The V end was cut by 4 bases, the J end by 11 bases, with 20 bases between. Germline loops: CDR1 ENHRY, CDR2 SYGVKD. The CDR3 totals 14 residues. DNA of the CDR3: TGTGCCATCAGTGCTTATCCAGGGGTTAATGAGCAGTACTTC. As protein: CAISAYPGVNEQYF.

There are a few counts of this clonotype. The V and J genes are TRBV10-3 and TRBJ2-3, with 8 positions matching TRBD2. The CDR3 extends over 17 amino acids. Germline assignment: CDR1 ENHRY and CDR2 SYGVKD. V trimming: 4 bases; J trimming: 1 base; junction bases outside the gene matches: 10. CDR3 amino acids: CAISGQRGPRGTDTQYF. The CDR3 DNA sequence: TGTGCCATCAGTGGCCAGCGGGGGCCAAGGGGCACAGATACGCAGTATTTT.

V gene TRBV30 combines with J gene TRBJ2-1; D assignment may be TRBD1 or TRBD2 (5 bases each). The CDR3 sequence is 15 residues long. Per the germline V gene, CDR1 is GTSNPN and CDR2 is SVGIG (reference sequence). Trimming stripped 2 bases from V and 0 bases from J, with 11 bases between. CDR3 in DNA: TGTGCCTGGAGTCGGGGCGGTGGCTCCTACAATGAGCAGTTCTTC. It is translated as CAWSRGGGSYNEQFF.

The rearrangement links TRBV27 to TRBJ2-1; 7 bases fit TRBD2. Germline V gives CDR1 MNHEY, CDR2 SMNVEV (reference sequence). This CDR3 spans 15 amino acids. V shed 5 bases, J shed 10 bases, and the junction held 14 bases outside the gene matches. CDR3 nucleotide sequence: TGTGCCAGCAGTGCCTCGGGCGGGAGTCTTTTAGAGCAGTTCTTC. Translating it yields CASSASGGSLLEQFF.

This clonotype was counted only a few times. This chain joins TRBV6-5 and TRBJ2-3; TRBD1 is a possible D gene (7 bases). Germline V lookup: CDR1 MNHEY, CDR2 SVGAGI. The CDR3 runs 14 residues. V was pared by 6 bases and J by 3 bases, with 13 bases between. The CDR3 DNA follows: TGTGCCAGCAGGCGGGACAGCCAGACAGATACGCAGTATTTT. It translates to CASRRDSQTDTQYF.

The chain has TRBV27 and TRBJ2-5, with TRBD1 as a possible D gene (6 bases). CDR1 and CDR2 from the germline V gene are MNHEY and SMNVEV (reference sequence). With 4 bases removed from V and 11 bases from J, the gap between germline ends came to 20 bases. The CDR3 sequence is 14 residues long. The CDR3 DNA reads TGTGCCAGCAGTTCCGGACAGAACCTAATTGAGCAGTACTTC. This gives the protein CASSSGQNLIEQYF.